This entry lists 9 T cell receptor beta chains sequenced from one sample in a study of T cells in women clearing cervical HPV infection. Assay used: immunoSEQ multiplex PCR; TCRdb lists only in-frame clones, some missing. In total, the table holds around 39,000 clones. Sequenced sample: blood buffy coat. Every receptor here comes from a woman aged 18 to 75 with a cervical HPV16 infection that either progressed to CIN3+ or cleared (not recorded which).

Worth noting for this clone: The CDR3 end lies 3 residues beyond the end of the read and is filled in from the germline J gene. V and J are TRBV7-3 and TRBJ2-1, with TRBD2 as a possible D gene (7 bases). The CDR3 runs 14 residues. Trimming pared 5 bases from V and 9 bases from J, leaving 17 bases between. Germline V gene data show CDR1 as SGHTA and CDR2 as FQGTGA. The sequenced part of the CDR3 DNA is TGTGCCAGCAGCCTTTCCGGGGGGCTCTCTGAG. It yields the protein CASSLSGGLSE. The whole CDR3 reads CASSLSGGLSEQFF.

The CDR3 bases that were read are TGCGCCAGCAGCTTAACTAGCGGTTACACCGGGGAG. It is translated as CASSLTSGYTGE. The CDR3 as a whole reads CASSLTSGYTGELFF. This chain joins TRBV5-1 and TRBJ2-2; 8 bases line up with TRBD2. The read gets to within 3 residues of the CDR3 end, and the germline J gene fills in the rest. J lost 3 bases, V lost 2 bases, and 3 bases had no gene match. The CDR3 is 15 amino acids. Germline CDR1 SGHRS, CDR2 YFSETQ.

Incomplete CDR3 DNA: TGTGCCAGTAGCCCCTTCGAACTAGGGCCTTTTCCGAACACCGGGGAG. It codes for CASSPFELGPFPNTGE. The whole CDR3 reads CASSPFELGPFPNTGELFF. The chain links TRBV19 to TRBJ2-2, with D possibly TRBD2 on 5 matching bases. The read stops 3 residues short of the end of the CDR3; the missing end is completed from the germline J gene. Germline V gene data show CDR1 as LNHDA and CDR2 as SQIVND (reference sequence). The CDR3 is 19 residues long. V was pared by 6 bases and J by 0 bases, with 23 bases between.

About this clone itself: The CDR3 end falls 3 residues outside the read, so it is completed with the germline J gene. The V and J genes are TRBV5-4 and TRBJ1-1, with a weak D call TRBD1 (6 bases). The V and J ends lost 4 bases and 4 bases respectively, with 14 bases between them. This CDR3 has 14 residues. Germline CDR1 reads SGHNT; CDR2 reads YYREEE (reference sequence). The CDR3 spells CASSPRGQFTEAFF. The part of the CDR3 DNA that was read is TGTGCCAGCAGCCCAAGAGGACAGTTCACTGAA.

Note on this clone: Read sequence stops 3 residues before the CDR3 end, and the germline J gene provides the missing end. The rearrangement joins TRBV10-3 to TRBJ2-5; weak D call: TRBD1 (5 bases). The CDR3 totals 13 residues. The V gene's germline CDR1 is ENHRY and CDR2 SYGVKD. The sequenced CDR3 bases are TGTGCCATCAGTGCGGGTCAGACAGATACC. Encoded protein: CAISAGQTDT. The entire CDR3 is CAISAGQTDTQYF.

As regards this clone: The missing CDR3 end, 3 residues past where the read stops, is filled in from the germline J gene. V and J are TRBV7-9 and TRBJ2-3, with TRBD1 as a possible D gene (7 bases). CDR1 is SEHNR, CDR2 FQNEAQ, per germline (reference sequence). V lost 3 bases and J lost 3, with 13 bases in between. The CDR3 has 15 amino acids. Partial CDR3 DNA: TGTGCCAGCAGCTTCGCGGGACAGCTAACAGATACG. As protein: CASSFAGQLTDT. The entire CDR3 protein is CASSFAGQLTDTQYF. Combining the CDR3 with reference TRBV7-9 and TRBJ2-3 gives the whole variable domain DTGVSQNPRHKITKRGQNVTFRCDPISEHNRLYWYRQTLGQGPEFLTYFQNEAQLEKSRLLSDRFSAERPKGSFSTLEIQRTEQGDSAMYLCASSFAGQLTDTQYFGPGTRLTVL.

Concerning this clone itself: The read comes to an end 3 residues before the CDR3 does, leaving the germline J gene to fill in the end. The rearrangement links TRBV5-4 to TRBJ2-7; possible D gene TRBD2, 7 bases. This CDR3 spans 15 amino acids. The germline V and J ends were trimmed by 4 bases and 5 bases, with 19 bases remaining between them. The V gene's germline CDR1 is SGHNT and CDR2 YYREEE (reference sequence). The CDR3 is CASSPPGGASHEQYF. Incomplete CDR3 DNA: TGTGCCAGCAGCCCCCCGGGGGGCGCTTCCCACGAG.

A word on this clone: The read ends 3 residues shy of where the CDR3 ends; the end is completed using the germline J gene. V and J are TRBV30 and TRBJ2-3; 8 bases map to TRBD2. J lost 6 bases, V lost 0 bases, and 2 bases had no gene match. CDR3 length: 13 residues. Germline lookup yields CDR1 GTSNPN and CDR2 SVGIG (reference sequence). The CDR3 is CAWSVSGKDTQYF. Partial CDR3 DNA: TGTGCCTGGAGTGTTAGCGGGAAGGATACG.

Regarding this clone: The read comes to an end 3 residues before the CDR3 does, leaving the germline J gene to fill in the end. The V call is TRBV11-1, the J call TRBJ2-5; D may be TRBD1 (6 bases). Deletions cut 5 bases from V and 6 bases from J, with 19 bases between. CDR3 length: 15 amino acids. Germline V gene data show CDR1 as SGHAT and CDR2 as FQDESV (reference sequence). CDR3 protein: CASSQGQYRGKTQYF. The CDR3 bases that were read are TGTGCCAGCAGCCAGGGACAATACCGCGGAAAGACC.